These T cell receptor beta chains were read from a single sample in a study of cytotoxic CD8 clonotypes in ibrutinib-treated CLL. Only in-frame clones appear in the TCRdb table, and some are missing; sequencing was by immunoSEQ multiplex PCR. The sample shows 200,000 or so clones, roughly 77% of them seen only once. The sequenced sample was PBMCs, obtained after 12 months of ibrutinib treatment. The source of these receptors is a human donor with chronic lymphocytic leukemia. Both conserved end residues are part of each CDR3. D genes are given only for firm matches. Size values are once, few and many counts, or a class for expanded clones, and some rows have none.

clone size: -
J gene: TRBJ2-7
V gene: TRBV28
D gene: TRBD2
CDR3 protein: CASSETSGRGSYEQYF
CDR3 DNA: TGTGCCAGCAGCGAAACTAGCGGGAGAGGATCCTACGAGCAGTACTTC

clone size: few
J gene: TRBJ2-7
V gene: TRBV7-2
D gene: -
CDR3 protein: CASSLARTTEQYF
CDR3 DNA: TGTGCCAGCAGCTTAGCGAGGACTACCGAGCAGTACTTC

clone size: -
J gene: TRBJ2-2
V gene: TRBV7-3
D gene: -
CDR3 protein: CASSPLRRPGELFF
CDR3 DNA: TGTGCCAGCAGCCCCTTACGGAGACCCGGGGAGCTGTTTTTT

clone size: -
J gene: TRBJ1-2
V gene: TRBV6-1
D gene: -
CDR3 protein: CAGRQGGWFYGYTF
CDR3 DNA: TGTGCCGGGAGGCAGGGAGGGTGGTTCTATGGCTACACCTTC

clone size: -
J gene: TRBJ2-3
V gene: TRBV7-2
D gene: -
CDR3 protein: CASSRTDTQYF
CDR3 DNA: TGTGCCAGTTCACGCACAGATACGCAGTATTTT

clone size: -
J gene: TRBJ2-1
V gene: TRBV5-4
D gene: TRBD2
CDR3 protein: CASSTGLAGGSYNEQFF
CDR3 DNA: TGTGCCAGCAGCACCGGACTAGCGGGAGGGTCCTACAATGAGCAGTTCTTC

clone size: many
J gene: TRBJ1-4
V gene: TRBV5-1
D gene: -
CDR3 protein: CASSLMATNEKLFF
CDR3 DNA: TGCGCCAGCAGCTTGATGGCAACTAATGAAAAACTGTTTTTT

clone size: -
J gene: TRBJ2-3
V gene: TRBV4-1
D gene: -
CDR3 protein: CASSLDSGGTDTQYF
CDR3 DNA: TGCGCCAGCAGCCTGGACTCAGGGGGCACAGATACGCAGTATTTT

clone size: few
J gene: TRBJ1-1
V gene: TRBV7-2
D gene: -
CDR3 protein: CASSLEALNTEAFF
CDR3 DNA: TGTGCCAGCAGCTTAGAGGCTCTGAACACTGAAGCTTTCTTT

clone size: -
J gene: TRBJ2-7
V gene: TRBV11-2
D gene: TRBD1
CDR3 protein: CASSRDRAEEQYF
CDR3 DNA: TGTGCCAGCAGCCGGGACAGGGCGGAGGAGCAGTACTTC

clone size: -
J gene: TRBJ1-1
V gene: TRBV27
D gene: -
CDR3 protein: CASSFDRLNTEAFF
CDR3 DNA: TGTGCCAGCAGTTTCGACAGGCTGAACACTGAAGCTTTCTTT

clone size: few
J gene: TRBJ1-1
V gene: TRBV27
D gene: TRBD1
CDR3 protein: CASSPWTGNTEAFF
CDR3 DNA: TGTGCCAGCAGTCCCTGGACAGGGAACACTGAAGCTTTCTTT

clone size: -
J gene: TRBJ1-1
V gene: TRBV6-5
D gene: -
CDR3 protein: CASSSNIQRNTEAFF
CDR3 DNA: TGTGCCAGCAGTTCCAATATTCAAAGGAACACTGAAGCTTTCTTT

clone size: -
J gene: TRBJ2-7
V gene: TRBV7-3
D gene: TRBD2
CDR3 protein: CASSLTSGPYEQYF
CDR3 DNA: TGTGCCAGCAGCCTCACTAGCGGACCCTACGAGCAGTACTTC

clone size: -
J gene: TRBJ2-1
V gene: TRBV5-4
D gene: TRBD2
CDR3 protein: CASSPNRTSGGVYDEQFF
CDR3 DNA: TGTGCCAGCAGCCCCAACCGGACTAGCGGGGGGGTTTATGATGAGCAGTTCTTC

clone size: -
J gene: TRBJ2-3
V gene: TRBV4-3
D gene: -
CDR3 protein: CASSQAVWDTQYF
CDR3 DNA: TGCGCCAGCAGCCAAGCGGTCTGGGATACGCAGTATTTT

clone size: few
J gene: TRBJ1-5
V gene: TRBV25-1
D gene: -
CDR3 protein: CASSALWQNQPQHF
CDR3 DNA: TGTGCCAGCAGTGCTTTATGGCAAAATCAGCCCCAGCATTTT

clone size: -
J gene: TRBJ1-2
V gene: TRBV9
D gene: TRBD1
CDR3 protein: CASSVGQGKDYGYTF
CDR3 DNA: TGTGCCAGCAGCGTAGGACAGGGTAAAGACTATGGCTACACCTTC

clone size: -
J gene: TRBJ1-2
V gene: TRBV30
D gene: -
CDR3 protein: CAWSAAGDGYTF
CDR3 DNA: TGTGCCTGGAGTGCTGCAGGAGATGGCTACACCTTC

clone size: few
J gene: TRBJ1-2
V gene: TRBV10-1
D gene: -
CDR3 protein: CASSESRGAGYTF
CDR3 DNA: TGCGCCAGCAGTGAGTCCCGGGGTGCTGGCTACACCTTC

clone size: -
J gene: TRBJ1-3
V gene: TRBV28
D gene: -
CDR3 protein: CASSPLGTGNTIYF
CDR3 DNA: TGTGCCAGCAGTCCGCTCGGGACAGGAAACACCATATATTTT

clone size: -
J gene: TRBJ2-2
V gene: TRBV6-6
D gene: -
CDR3 protein: CASSQGRFNTGELFF
CDR3 DNA: TGTGCCAGCAGCCAGGGCAGGTTCAACACCGGGGAGCTGTTTTTT

clone size: -
J gene: TRBJ1-2
V gene: TRBV27
D gene: -
CDR3 protein: CASSLQGYGYTF
CDR3 DNA: TGTGCCAGCAGTTTACAAGGATATGGCTACACCTTC

clone size: -
J gene: TRBJ2-7
V gene: TRBV7-2
D gene: -
CDR3 protein: CASSRGGYEQYF
CDR3 DNA: TGTGCCAGCAGCCGAGGGGGTTACGAGCAGTACTTC

clone size: -
J gene: TRBJ1-4
V gene: TRBV5-1
D gene: TRBD1
CDR3 protein: CASTPGQGSRGEKLFF
CDR3 DNA: TGCGCCAGCACCCCGGGACAGGGATCTCGGGGGGAAAAACTGTTTTTT

clone size: -
J gene: TRBJ2-1
V gene: TRBV27
D gene: -
CDR3 protein: CASSLMGVQFF
CDR3 DNA: TGTGCCAGCAGTTTAATGGGAGTGCAGTTCTTC

clone size: -
J gene: TRBJ2-3
V gene: TRBV9
D gene: TRBD2
CDR3 protein: CASSVQSGEGDTQYF
CDR3 DNA: TGTGCCAGCAGCGTACAAAGCGGGGAGGGAGATACGCAGTATTTT

clone size: -
J gene: TRBJ1-2
V gene: TRBV27
D gene: -
CDR3 protein: CASSPGGGVYAANYGYTF
CDR3 DNA: TGTGCCAGCAGCCCCGGGGGAGGGGTTTATGCGGCGAACTATGGCTACACCTTC

clone size: few
J gene: TRBJ1-2
V gene: TRBV30
D gene: -
CDR3 protein: CAWRLGNYGYTF
CDR3 DNA: TGTGCCTGGAGGTTGGGTAACTATGGCTACACCTTC

clone size: -
J gene: TRBJ2-2
V gene: TRBV4-3
D gene: TRBD2
CDR3 protein: CASSRKLATGELFF
CDR3 DNA: TGCGCCAGCAGCCGGAAACTAGCGACCGGGGAGCTGTTTTTT

clone size: -
J gene: TRBJ1-5
V gene: TRBV30
D gene: -
CDR3 protein: CAWSPGAGQPQHF
CDR3 DNA: TGTGCCTGGAGTCCCGGGGCGGGTCAGCCCCAGCATTTT

clone size: -
J gene: TRBJ1-1
V gene: TRBV6-6
D gene: TRBD1
CDR3 protein: CASSYSDRANTEAFF
CDR3 DNA: TGTGCCAGCAGTTACTCGGACAGGGCGAACACTGAAGCTTTCTTT

clone size: -
J gene: TRBJ2-7
V gene: TRBV11-2
D gene: -
CDR3 protein: CASLGGTYEQYF
CDR3 DNA: TGTGCCAGTCTAGGGGGGACCTACGAGCAGTACTTC

clone size: many
J gene: TRBJ1-2
V gene: TRBV19
D gene: -
CDR3 protein: CASSISARMNYGYTF
CDR3 DNA: TGTGCCAGTAGTATCTCTGCCAGGATGAACTATGGCTACACCTTC

clone size: -
J gene: TRBJ2-1
V gene: TRBV7-2
D gene: -
CDR3 protein: CASSSELAGNEQFF
CDR3 DNA: TGTGCCAGCAGCTCGGAACTAGCTGGGAATGAGCAGTTCTTC

clone size: -
J gene: TRBJ1-4
V gene: TRBV25-1
D gene: -
CDR3 protein: CASGGLFGEKLFF
CDR3 DNA: TGTGCCAGCGGTGGCCTCTTTGGTGAAAAACTGTTTTTT

clone size: -
J gene: TRBJ2-7
V gene: TRBV25-1
D gene: -
CDR3 protein: CASSVQRGWGYEQYF
CDR3 DNA: TGTGCCAGCAGTGTTCAAAGGGGTTGGGGCTACGAGCAGTACTTC

clone size: few
J gene: TRBJ2-2
V gene: TRBV29-1
D gene: TRBD1
CDR3 protein: CSVLPDRVNTGELFF
CDR3 DNA: TGCAGCGTTCTCCCGGACAGGGTGAACACCGGGGAGCTGTTTTTT

clone size: -
J gene: TRBJ1-2
V gene: TRBV5-6
D gene: TRBD1
CDR3 protein: CASSLGRWAGGASGYTF
CDR3 DNA: TGTGCCAGCAGCTTGGGAAGGTGGGCAGGGGGCGCGAGTGGCTACACCTTC

clone size: few
J gene: TRBJ2-4
V gene: TRBV5-5
D gene: TRBD2
CDR3 protein: CASSGTSGLLAKNIQYF
CDR3 DNA: TGTGCCAGCAGCGGGACTAGCGGATTACTAGCCAAAAACATTCAGTACTTC

clone size: -
J gene: TRBJ2-7
V gene: TRBV9
D gene: -
CDR3 protein: CASSVEHSGYEQYF
CDR3 DNA: TGTGCCAGCAGCGTAGAGCACAGCGGCTACGAGCAGTACTTC

clone size: few
J gene: TRBJ2-7
V gene: TRBV18
D gene: -
CDR3 protein: CASSYNSYEQYF
CDR3 DNA: TGTGCCAGCTCGTACAACTCCTACGAGCAGTACTTC

clone size: -
J gene: TRBJ2-1
V gene: TRBV29-1
D gene: -
CDR3 protein: CSVEGSATYNEQFF
CDR3 DNA: TGCAGCGTTGAAGGGAGTGCTACCTACAATGAGCAGTTCTTC

clone size: -
J gene: TRBJ2-2
V gene: TRBV7-6
D gene: -
CDR3 protein: CASSLMRNTGELFF
CDR3 DNA: TGTGCCAGCAGCTTAATGAGGAACACCGGGGAGCTGTTTTTT

clone size: -
J gene: TRBJ2-2
V gene: TRBV18
D gene: -
CDR3 protein: CASSPQGPAGELFF
CDR3 DNA: TGTGCCAGCTCACCACAGGGCCCAGCCGGGGAGCTGTTTTTT

clone size: -
J gene: TRBJ1-4
V gene: TRBV25-1
D gene: -
CDR3 protein: CASIGQYNEKLFF
CDR3 DNA: TGTGCCAGCATAGGACAGTATAATGAAAAACTGTTTTTT

clone size: -
J gene: TRBJ2-1
V gene: TRBV29-1
D gene: -
CDR3 protein: CSVEEDPGEAFF
CDR3 DNA: TGCAGCGTTGAAGAAGATCCGGGAGAGGCGTTCTTC

clone size: few
J gene: TRBJ1-3
V gene: TRBV19
D gene: -
CDR3 protein: CASSRENIMYPSGNTIYF
CDR3 DNA: TGTGCCAGTAGCCGGGAAAACATTATGTACCCTTCTGGAAACACCATATATTTT

clone size: few
J gene: TRBJ2-7
V gene: TRBV5-6
D gene: -
CDR3 protein: CARRKATAPYEQYF
CDR3 DNA: TGTGCCAGGAGGAAAGCGACAGCGCCCTACGAGCAGTACTTC

clone size: few
J gene: TRBJ2-5
V gene: TRBV7-3
D gene: TRBD1
CDR3 protein: CASSLGTAKQETQYF
CDR3 DNA: TGTGCCAGCAGCCTAGGGACAGCTAAACAAGAGACCCAGTACTTC

clone size: -
J gene: TRBJ2-7
V gene: TRBV6-1
D gene: TRBD2
CDR3 protein: CASSEVASGGTYEQYF
CDR3 DNA: TGTGCCAGCAGTGAAGTAGCTAGCGGGGGGACCTACGAGCAGTACTTC

clone size: -
J gene: TRBJ1-6
V gene: TRBV7-2
D gene: -
CDR3 protein: CASSPWTIGGPLHF
CDR3 DNA: TGTGCCAGCAGCCCCTGGACAATTGGAGGACCCCTCCACTTT

clone size: -
J gene: TRBJ1-1
V gene: TRBV7-8
D gene: TRBD1
CDR3 protein: CAISPGGTEAFF
CDR3 DNA: TGTGCCATCTCCCCAGGGGGCACTGAAGCTTTCTTT

clone size: many
J gene: TRBJ2-1
V gene: TRBV9
D gene: -
CDR3 protein: CASSVGIVLGNEQFF
CDR3 DNA: TGTGCCAGCAGCGTAGGCATAGTTTTGGGTAATGAGCAGTTCTTC

clone size: -
J gene: TRBJ2-1
V gene: TRBV18
D gene: -
CDR3 protein: CASSRPGPTYNEQFF
CDR3 DNA: TGTGCCAGCTCACGGCCGGGACCAACCTACAATGAGCAGTTCTTC